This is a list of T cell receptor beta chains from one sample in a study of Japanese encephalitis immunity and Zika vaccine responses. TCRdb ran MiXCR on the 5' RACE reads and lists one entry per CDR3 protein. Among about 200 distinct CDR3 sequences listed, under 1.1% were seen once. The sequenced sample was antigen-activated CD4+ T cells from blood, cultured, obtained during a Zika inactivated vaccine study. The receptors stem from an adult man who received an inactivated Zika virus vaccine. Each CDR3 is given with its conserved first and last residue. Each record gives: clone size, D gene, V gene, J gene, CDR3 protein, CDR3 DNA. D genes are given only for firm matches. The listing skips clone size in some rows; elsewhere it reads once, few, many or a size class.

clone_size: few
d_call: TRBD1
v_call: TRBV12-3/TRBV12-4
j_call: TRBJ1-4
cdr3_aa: CASSLTPGGNEKLFF
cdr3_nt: TGTGCCAGCAGTTTGACCCCAGGGGGAAATGAAAAACTGTTTTTT

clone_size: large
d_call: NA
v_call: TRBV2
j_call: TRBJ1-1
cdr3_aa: CASRRSRAMNTEAFF
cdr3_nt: TGTGCCAGCAGACGTAGTAGAGCTATGAACACTGAAGCTTTCTTT

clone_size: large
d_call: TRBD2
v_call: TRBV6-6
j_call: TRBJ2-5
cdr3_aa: CASRSLAGGRETQYF
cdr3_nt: TGTGCCAGCAGAAGTCTAGCGGGGGGAAGGGAGACCCAGTACTTC

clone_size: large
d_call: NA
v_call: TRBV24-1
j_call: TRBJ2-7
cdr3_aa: CATSGTPTYEQYF
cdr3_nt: TGTGCCACCAGTGGGACTCCTACCTACGAGCAGTACTTC

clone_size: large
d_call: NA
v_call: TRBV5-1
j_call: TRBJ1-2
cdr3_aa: CASSLARVDGYTF
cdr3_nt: TGCGCCAGCAGCTTGGCCAGGGTGGATGGCTACACCTTC

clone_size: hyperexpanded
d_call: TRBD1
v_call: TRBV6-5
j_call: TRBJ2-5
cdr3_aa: CASSYRRGPTETQYF
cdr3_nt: TGTGCCAGCAGTTACCGCAGGGGGCCCACAGAGACCCAGTACTTC

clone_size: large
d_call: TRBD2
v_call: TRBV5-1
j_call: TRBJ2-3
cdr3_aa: CASSLVLLSGGATDTQYF
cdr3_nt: TGCGCCAGCAGCTTGGTTTTACTGAGCGGGGGGGCAACAGATACGCAGTATTTT

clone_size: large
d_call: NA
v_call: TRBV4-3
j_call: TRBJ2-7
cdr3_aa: CASSQEYRAAYEQYF
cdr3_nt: TGCGCCAGCAGCCAAGAATACAGGGCGGCTTACGAGCAGTACTTC

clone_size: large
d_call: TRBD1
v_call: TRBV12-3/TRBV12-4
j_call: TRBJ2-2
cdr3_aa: CASFRTGAGELFF
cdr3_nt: TGTGCCAGCTTCCGGACAGGGGCCGGGGAGCTGTTTTTT

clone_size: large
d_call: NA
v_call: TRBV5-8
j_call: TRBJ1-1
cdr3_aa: CASRVLGENTEAFF
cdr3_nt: TGTGCCAGCAGAGTTTTGGGCGAGAACACTGAAGCTTTCTTT

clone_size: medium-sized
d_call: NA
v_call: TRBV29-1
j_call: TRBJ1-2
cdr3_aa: CSDFYPGGGYTF
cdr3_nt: TGCAGCGACTTCTACCCGGGAGGTGGCTACACCTTC

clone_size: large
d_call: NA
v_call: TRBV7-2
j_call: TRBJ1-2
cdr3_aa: CASSPHQEGYTF
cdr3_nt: TGTGCCAGCAGCCCACACCAGGAGGGCTACACCTTC

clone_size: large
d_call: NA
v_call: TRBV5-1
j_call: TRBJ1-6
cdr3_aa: CASSLTGYNSPLHF
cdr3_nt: TGCGCCAGCAGCTTGACTGGTTATAATTCACCCCTCCACTTT

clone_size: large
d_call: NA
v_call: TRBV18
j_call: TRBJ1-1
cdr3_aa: CASSPRKGEGKSKAFF
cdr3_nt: TGTGCCAGCTCACCACGGAAGGGCGAAGGGAAGAGTAAAGCTTTCTTT

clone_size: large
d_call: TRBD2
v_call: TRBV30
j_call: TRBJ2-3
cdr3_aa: CAWRAAGKDTQYF
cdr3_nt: TGTGCCTGGAGAGCAGCGGGGAAAGATACGCAGTATTTT

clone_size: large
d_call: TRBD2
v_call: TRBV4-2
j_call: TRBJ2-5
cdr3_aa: CASSQEPGGIRETQYF
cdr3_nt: TGTGCCAGCAGCCAAGAGCCGGGGGGGATCCGAGAGACCCAGTACTTC

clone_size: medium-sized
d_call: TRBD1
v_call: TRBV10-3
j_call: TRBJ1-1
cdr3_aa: CATGQGNTEAFF
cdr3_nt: TGTGCCACCGGACAGGGGAACACTGAAGCTTTCTTT

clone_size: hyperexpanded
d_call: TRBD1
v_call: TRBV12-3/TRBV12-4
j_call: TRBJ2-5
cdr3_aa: CASSSGTGVTQYF
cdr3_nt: TGTGCCAGCAGCAGCGGGACAGGGGTAACCCAGTACTTC

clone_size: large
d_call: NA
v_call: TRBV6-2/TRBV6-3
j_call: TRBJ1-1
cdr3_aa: CASSYSRAAVSNTEAFF
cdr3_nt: TGTGCCAGCAGTTACTCGAGGGCAGCGGTCTCGAACACTGAAGCTTTCTTT

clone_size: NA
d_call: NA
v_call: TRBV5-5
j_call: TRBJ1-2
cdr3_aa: CASSQKTGRDNYGYTF
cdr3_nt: TGTGCCAGCAGCCAAAAAACAGGGCGGGATAACTATGGCTACACCTTC

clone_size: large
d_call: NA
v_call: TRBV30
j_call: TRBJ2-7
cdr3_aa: CAWSVDSSYEQYF
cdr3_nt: TGTGCCTGGAGTGTAGACAGCTCCTACGAGCAGTACTTC

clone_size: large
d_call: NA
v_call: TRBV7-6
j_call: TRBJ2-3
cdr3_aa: CASSLAPQSTDTQYF
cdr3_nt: TGTGCCAGCAGCTTAGCCCCCCAGAGCACAGATACGCAGTATTTT

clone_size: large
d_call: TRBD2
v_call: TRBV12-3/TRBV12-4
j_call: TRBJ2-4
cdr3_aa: CASSPSGGPLAKNIQYF
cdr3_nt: TGTGCCAGCAGTCCTAGCGGGGGACCCCTAGCCAAAAACATTCAGTACTTC

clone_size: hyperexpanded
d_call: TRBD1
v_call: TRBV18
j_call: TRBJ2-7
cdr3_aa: CASSPTGTAYEQYF
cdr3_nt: TGTGCCAGCTCACCAACCGGGACAGCCTACGAGCAGTACTTC

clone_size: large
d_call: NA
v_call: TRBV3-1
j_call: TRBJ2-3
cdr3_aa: CASSQQGGHTDTQYF
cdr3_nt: TGTGCCAGCAGCCAACAGGGGGGGCACACAGATACGCAGTATTTT

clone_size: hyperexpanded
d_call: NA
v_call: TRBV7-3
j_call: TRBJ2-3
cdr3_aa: CASSLGPGADTQYF
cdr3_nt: TGTGCCAGCAGCCTTGGCCCGGGGGCAGATACGCAGTATTTT

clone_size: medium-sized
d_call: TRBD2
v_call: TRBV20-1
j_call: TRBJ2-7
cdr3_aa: CSASGLAGNSYEQYF
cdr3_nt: TGCAGTGCCTCTGGACTAGCGGGGAACTCCTACGAGCAGTACTTC

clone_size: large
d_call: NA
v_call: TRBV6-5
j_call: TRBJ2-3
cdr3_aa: CASRDPRGAGDTQYF
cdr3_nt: TGTGCCAGCAGGGACCCCAGGGGCGCAGGAGATACGCAGTATTTT

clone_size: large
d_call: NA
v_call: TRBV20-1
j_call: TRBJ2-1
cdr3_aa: CSASPLGPFNEQFF
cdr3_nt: TGCAGTGCTAGTCCCCTCGGCCCCTTCAATGAGCAGTTCTTC

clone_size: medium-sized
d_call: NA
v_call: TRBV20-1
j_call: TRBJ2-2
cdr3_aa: CSAILGGGSTGELFF
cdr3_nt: TGCAGTGCTATACTAGGTGGGGGGTCCACCGGGGAGCTGTTTTTT

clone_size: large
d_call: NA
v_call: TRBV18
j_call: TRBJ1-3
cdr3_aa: CASSPLSQTSGNTIYF
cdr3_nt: TGTGCCAGCTCACCATTGTCGCAGACCTCTGGAAACACCATATATTTT

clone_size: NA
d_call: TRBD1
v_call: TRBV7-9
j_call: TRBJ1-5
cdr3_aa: CASSLVGQGPGNQPQHF
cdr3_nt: TGTGCCAGCAGCTTAGTGGGACAGGGTCCAGGCAATCAGCCCCAGCATTTT

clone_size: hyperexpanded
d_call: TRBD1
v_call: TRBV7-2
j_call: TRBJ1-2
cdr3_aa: CASSSDRVGGGYTF
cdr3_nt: TGTGCCAGCAGCTCGGACAGGGTAGGAGGAGGCTACACCTTC

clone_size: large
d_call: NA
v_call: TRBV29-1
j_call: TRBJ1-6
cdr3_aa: CSVDGTSPIIPLHF
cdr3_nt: TGCAGCGTTGACGGGACCTCCCCTATAATCCCCCTCCACTTT

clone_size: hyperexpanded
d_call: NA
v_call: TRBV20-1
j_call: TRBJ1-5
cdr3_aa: CSARDLRTEDYNQPQHF
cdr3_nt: TGCAGTGCTAGAGACCTTCGGACAGAAGATTACAATCAGCCCCAGCATTTT

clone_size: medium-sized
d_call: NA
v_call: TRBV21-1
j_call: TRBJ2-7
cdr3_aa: CASSCVVTYEQYF
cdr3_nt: TGTGCCAGCAGCTGTGTCGTGACCTACGAGCAGTACTTC

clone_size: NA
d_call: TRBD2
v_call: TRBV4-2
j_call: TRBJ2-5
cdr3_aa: CASSPQRTSQAETQYF
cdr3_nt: TGTGCCAGCAGCCCCCAACGGACTAGCCAGGCGGAGACCCAGTACTTC

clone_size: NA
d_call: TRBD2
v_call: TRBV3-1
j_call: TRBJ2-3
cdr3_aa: CASSHSRRGGGAINTQYF
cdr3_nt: TGTGCCAGCAGCCATTCTCGCCGGGGCGGGGGGGCAATAAATACGCAGTATTTT

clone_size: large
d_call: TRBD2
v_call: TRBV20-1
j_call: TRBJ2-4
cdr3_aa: CSARGLAGAENIQYF
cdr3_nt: TGCAGTGCTAGGGGACTAGCGGGGGCTGAGAACATTCAGTACTTC

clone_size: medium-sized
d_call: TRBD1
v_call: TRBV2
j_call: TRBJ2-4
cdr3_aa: CASSERGGQNIQYF
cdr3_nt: TGTGCCAGCAGTGAACGAGGGGGCCAAAACATTCAGTACTTC

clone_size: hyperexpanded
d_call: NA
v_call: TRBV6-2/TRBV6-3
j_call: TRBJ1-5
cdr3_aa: CASSRPLNQPQHF
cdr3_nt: TGTGCCAGCAGTCGTCCCCTCAATCAGCCCCAGCATTTT

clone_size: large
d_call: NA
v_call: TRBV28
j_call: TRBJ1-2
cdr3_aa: CASSFTSAGGYTF
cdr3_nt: TGTGCCAGCAGTTTTACCTCGGCCGGTGGCTACACCTTC

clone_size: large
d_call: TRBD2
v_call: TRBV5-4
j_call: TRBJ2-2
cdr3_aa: CASSAGEPTGELFF
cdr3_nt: TGTGCCAGCAGCGCGGGGGAACCCACCGGGGAGCTGTTTTTT